Following are 15 T cell receptor beta chains from one sample sequenced in a study of T cells after yellow fever vaccination. From the 5' RACE reads, TCRdb called clonotypes with MiXCR, one entry per CDR3 protein. Of 180,000 or so distinct CDR3 sequences in the sample, about 10% were seen once. The material sequenced was CD8+ T cells sorted from PBMCs, taken 15 days after the yellow fever booster vaccination. The receptors were gathered from a man aged 18 to 35 who received the YFV17D yellow fever vaccine.

The chain carries TRBV20-1 and TRBJ2-1, with 13 bases matching TRBD2. The CDR3 contains 19 residues. The V segment lost 1 base and the J segment 4 bases; nucleotides outside the gene matches: 13. The germline CDR1 and CDR2 sequences are DFQATT and SNEGSKA (reference sequence). The CDR3 nucleotides are TGCAGTGCTAGAGCCATAACGCCCACTAGCGGGGGGGATTACAATGAGCAGTTCTTC. It encodes CSARAITPTSGGDYNEQFF.

This chain links TRBV6-2 or TRBV6-3 with TRBJ1-2, with 7 bases aligning to TRBD1. CDR1 and CDR2 (germline): MNHEY, SVGEGT. V was pared by 7 bases and J by 3 bases, with 8 bases of the junction left unmatched. The CDR3 length is 14 residues. CDR3 region: CASTQQGYYYGYTF. The CDR3 bases are TGTGCCAGCACGCAACAGGGGTACTACTATGGCTACACCTTC.

The CDR3 nucleotides read TGTGCCAGCAGCACGGTCGGGGGGGGAACAGATACGCAGTATTTT. Translated, it gives CASSTVGGGTDTQYF. V usage is TRBV7-3 and J usage is TRBJ2-3; 8 positions match TRBD2. CDR3 size: 15 residues. The V and J ends lost 5 bases and 3 bases, in that order; junction bases with no gene match: 7. Germline assignment: CDR1 SGHTA and CDR2 FQGTGA. The full variable domain, with the rest looked up from reference TRBV7-3 and TRBJ2-3, is GAGVSQTPSNKVTEKGKYVELRCDPISGHTALYWYRQSLGQGPEFLIYFQGTGAADDSGLPNDRFFAVRPEGSVSTLKIQRTERGDSAVYLCASSTVGGGTDTQYFGPGTRLTVL.

The V gene is TRBV14, the J gene TRBJ2-5, with D unresolved. The CDR3 runs to 15 residues. CDR1 is SGHDN, CDR2 FVKESK, per germline. Trimming shortened V by 0 bases and J by 5 bases, and 13 bases separated the two germline ends. The CDR3 spells CASSQEVWPRETQYF. In nucleotides, the CDR3 is TGTGCCAGCAGCCAAGAGGTCTGGCCTCGGGAGACCCAGTACTTC. Combining the CDR3 with reference TRBV14 and TRBJ2-5 gives the whole variable domain EAGVTQFPSHSVIEKGQTVTLRCDPISGHDNLYWYRRVMGKEIKFLLHFVKESKQDESGMPNNRFLAERTGGTYSTLKVQPAELEDSGVYFCASSQEVWPRETQYFGPGTRLLVL.

The V and J genes are TRBV6-2 or TRBV6-3 and TRBJ2-7; TRBD2 is a possible D gene (5 bases). This CDR3 is 15 amino acids long. V lost 2 bases, J lost 2 bases, and 13 bases lay in between. CDR1 is MNHEY, CDR2 SVGEGT, per germline. CDR3 DNA sequence: TGTGCCAGCAGTTACGAGCTAGCTTTGGCCTACGAGCAGTACTTC. Translated: CASSYELALAYEQYF.

The table lists this clonotype with a few counts. This rearrangement joins TRBV7-9 to TRBJ2-7; D is unresolved. Trimming shortened V by 5 bases and J by 2 bases, and 13 bases separated the two germline ends. This CDR3 is 14 amino acids long. Germline V lookup: CDR1 SEHNR, CDR2 FQNEAQ (reference sequence). CDR3 region: CASSRATKAYEQYF. Here the CDR3 DNA reads TGTGCCAGCAGCCGGGCGACAAAAGCCTACGAGCAGTACTTC.

The sample holds a few counts of this clonotype. The genes are TRBV5-1 and TRBJ2-1; D uncertain. V lost 0 bases and J lost 3, with 10 bases in between. The CDR3 loop spans 15 amino acids. The germline V gene encodes CDR1 SGHRS and CDR2 YFSETQ. CDR3 DNA sequence: TGCGCCAGCAGCTTGGAAGAGAACCTCTACAATGAGCAGTTCTTC. Translating it yields CASSLEENLYNEQFF.

This clonotype has only a few counts. The chain couples TRBV2 to TRBJ2-1; 8 positions agree with TRBD2. After removal of 5 bases from V and 2 bases from J, the junction contained 5 bases not matched to a gene. Per the germline V gene, CDR1 is SNHLY and CDR2 is FYNNEI. The CDR3 totals 15 residues. The CDR3, as DNA: TGTGCCAGCAGTTACGGGGGGGCACCCTACAATGAGCAGTTCTTC. It is translated as CASSYGGAPYNEQFF.

Here the CDR3 DNA reads TGTGCCAGCAGCTTATCGAGGGCTGAAGCTTTCTTT. This translates into CASSLSRAEAFF. The chain carries TRBV7-9 and TRBJ1-1; D remains ambiguous. V was clipped by 2 bases and J by 6 bases, with 7 bases between them. The CDR3 contains 12 residues. The germline CDR1 and CDR2 sequences are SEHNR and FQNEAQ (reference sequence).

This clonotype was observed a handful of times. The chain links TRBV7-9 to TRBJ1-1; D gene uncertain. The V end was cut by 1 base, the J end by 1 base, with 7 bases between. The germline gives CDR1 SEHNR, CDR2 FQNEAQ (reference sequence). The CDR3 loop spans 14 amino acids. For the CDR3, the DNA is TGTGCCAGCAGCTTAGAACGGCAGAACACTGAAGCTTTCTTT. It encodes CASSLERQNTEAFF.

This clonotype appeared a few times. V and J are TRBV4-1 and TRBJ2-5; D is ambiguous. The CDR3 spans 14 residues. The germline V and J ends were trimmed by 3 bases and 5 bases, with 13 bases remaining between them. Germline-derived CDR1 and CDR2 are MGHRA and YSYEKL. CDR3 loop: CASSQGRERETQYF. The CDR3 coding sequence is TGCGCCAGCAGCCAGGGCAGAGAACGGGAGACCCAGTACTTC.

This clonotype was detected a few times. The J gene is TRBJ1-2, the V gene TRBV29-1; D is perhaps TRBD1 (6 bases). CDR1 and CDR2 (germline): SQVTM, ANQGSEA. The length of the CDR3 is 15 residues. V was cut by 0 bases and J by 3 bases, with 14 bases left in between. For the CDR3, the DNA is TGCAGCGTTGAAGATTGGGTGGACAGCTACTATGGCTACACCTTC. Its translation: CSVEDWVDSYYGYTF.

In its sample, this clonotype was seen a few times. The chain employs TRBV19 and TRBJ2-1, with 10 bases fitting TRBD2. The CDR3 extends over 17 amino acids. Germline CDR1 reads LNHDA; CDR2 reads SQIVND (reference sequence). V shed 3 bases, J shed 3 bases, and the junction held 8 bases outside the gene matches. The CDR3 DNA sequence: TGTGCCAGTAGTATGGGTGTAAGCGGGGGGGACTACAATGAGCAGTTCTTC. Residues: CASSMGVSGGDYNEQFF.

This chain joins TRBV19 and TRBJ1-1; perhaps TRBD1 as D (5 bases). Deletions cut 3 bases from V and 5 bases from J, with 16 bases between. The CDR3 covers 15 residues. Germline-derived CDR1 and CDR2 are LNHDA and SQIVND (reference sequence). The CDR3 spells CASSIGPGTGTEAFF. The CDR3 DNA reads as TGTGCCAGTAGTATCGGACCCGGGACGGGGACTGAAGCTTTCTTT.

This clonotype was observed a handful of times. J is TRBJ2-1 and V is TRBV9; maybe TRBD1 (6 bases). The CDR3 runs to 15 residues. V was pared by 2 bases and J by 5 bases, with 14 bases between. The germline V gene has CDR1 SGDLS and CDR2 YYNGEE. This CDR3 reads CASSVGPGHHNEQFF. The CDR3, as DNA: TGTGCCAGCAGCGTGGGACCGGGACACCACAATGAGCAGTTCTTC.